One sample yielded the 24 T cell receptor beta chains listed below, sequenced in a study of T cell changes during pregnancy in multiple sclerosis. Libraries were prepared by immunoSEQ multiplex PCR; TCRdb keeps only in-frame clonotypes and omits some of them. Here the sample spans roughly 22,000 clones, approximately 90% being singletons. The material sequenced was CD4+ T cells from peripheral blood mononuclear cells, taken after pregnancy. The receptors here all came from a female donor in good health, enrolled as a control in a pregnancy study.

The chain couples TRBV18 to TRBJ1-3; the D gene is possibly TRBD1 (6 bases). Germline values: CDR1 KGHSH, CDR2 LQKENI. This CDR3 is built from 16 residues. Deletions cut 4 bases from V and 0 bases from J, with 13 bases between. The CDR3 DNA is TGTGCCAGCTCACGATCGACAGGTTCCTCTGGAAACACCATATATTTT. Translated, it gives CASSRSTGSSGNTIYF.

This clone was recorded once. This chain uses TRBV7-9 with TRBJ2-1; D may be TRBD2 (6 bases). The V and J ends lost 0 bases and 2 bases respectively, with 17 bases between them. The CDR3 loop spans 18 amino acids. CDR1 SEHNR and CDR2 FQNEAQ come from the germline V gene (reference sequence). CDR3 residues: CASSLAHGGWSPYNEQFF. DNA for the CDR3: TGTGCCAGCAGCTTAGCCCATGGGGGGTGGTCCCCCTACAATGAGCAGTTCTTC.

The CDR3 here is CASSRQGAGDEKLFF. Written as DNA, the CDR3 is TGTGCCAGCAGTAGACAGGGGGCCGGGGATGAAAAACTGTTTTTT. The chain employs TRBV28 and TRBJ1-4, with 10 bases that match TRBD1. The germline V gene encodes CDR1 MDHEN and CDR2 SYDVKM. This CDR3 has 15 amino acids. Trimming at V came to 5 bases and at J to 6 bases, leaving 6 bases not matched to a gene.

In nucleotides, the CDR3 is TGTGCCAGCAGCTTTGGGGGAGGAGGAGAGACCCAGTACTTC. Translated, it gives CASSFGGGGETQYF. This chain links TRBV7-2 with TRBJ2-5; TRBD2 is a possible D gene (6 bases). Per the germline V gene, CDR1 is SGHTA and CDR2 is FQGNSA. This CDR3 has 14 amino acids. V lost 3 bases and J lost 4, with 12 bases in between.

This chain joins TRBV28 and TRBJ2-5; TRBD2 agrees at 8 bases. Germline V gives CDR1 MDHEN, CDR2 SYDVKM. The J segment lost 0 bases and the V segment lost 11 bases, leaving 26 bases of the junction unmatched. This CDR3 region has 20 residues. CDR3: CAGKRTVKHSSGSYQETQYF. CDR3 DNA: TGTGCCGGTAAAAGGACGGTTAAACATTCTAGCGGGTCGTACCAAGAGACCCAGTACTTC.

The J gene is TRBJ1-6, the V gene TRBV2, with TRBD1 identical over 7 bases. V dropped 6 bases and J dropped 9; count of bases not matched to a gene: 11. CDR1 and CDR2 from the germline V gene are SNHLY and FYNNEI. The CDR3 is made up of 15 amino acids. CDR3 sequence (DNA): TGTGCCAGCAGAGGGGACAGCTACCGGTTTTCACCCCTCCACTTT. This codes for CASRGDSYRFSPLHF.

The CDR3 is CASGPRGWDNEQFF. The DNA of the CDR3 is TGTGCTAGTGGTCCCAGGGGTTGGGACAATGAGCAGTTCTTC. The chain couples TRBV12-5 to TRBJ2-1, with D possibly TRBD1 on 6 matching bases. The germline V and J ends were trimmed by 5 bases and 5 bases, with 13 bases remaining between them. This CDR3 has 14 amino acids. Per germline, CDR1 LGHNT and CDR2 FRNRAP. The full variable domain, rest sourced from reference TRBV12-5 and TRBJ2-1, is DARVTQTPRHKVTEMGQEVTMRCQPILGHNTVFWYRQTMMQGLELLAYFRNRAPLDDSGMPKDRFSAEMPDATLATLKIQPSEPRDSAVYFCASGPRGWDNEQFFGPGTRLTVL.

The chain employs TRBV27 and TRBJ1-5; possible D gene TRBD1, 5 bases. Per germline, CDR1 MNHEY and CDR2 SMNVEV (reference sequence). This CDR3 region has 15 residues. The V and J ends lost 9 bases and 0 bases respectively, with 15 bases between them. The CDR3 spells CASLRGTISNQPQHF. CDR3 in DNA: TGTGCCAGTCTGCGGGGGACCATTAGCAATCAGCCCCAGCATTTT.

The V call is TRBV7-9, the J call TRBJ2-6, with a possible D match to TRBD2 (5 bases). Germline V gene sequence: CDR1 SEHNR, CDR2 FQNEAQ (reference sequence). This CDR3 spans 17 amino acids. Trimming took off 7 bases at V and 0 bases at J, with 16 bases between the two ends. In nucleotides, the CDR3 is TGTGCCAGCACCAGGAACCCCGGGAACTCTGGGGCCAACGTCCTGACTTTC. Its translation: CASTRNPGNSGANVLTF.

V and J are TRBV6-6 and TRBJ1-4; D is ambiguous. CDR1 MNHNY and CDR2 SVGAGI come from the germline V gene (reference sequence). The CDR3 is made up of 15 amino acids. V was shortened by 0 bases and J by 3 bases, with 8 bases between the two germline ends. DNA of the CDR3: TGTGCCAGCAGTTACTCGAGGTCGGCTAATGAAAAACTGTTTTTT. As protein: CASSYSRSANEKLFF.

V usage is TRBV7-9 and J usage is TRBJ2-5, with 8 bases fitting TRBD2. Germline CDR1 reads SEHNR; CDR2 reads FQNEAQ (reference sequence). The V segment lost 7 bases and the J segment 4 bases; nucleotides outside the gene matches: 11. The CDR3 spans 15 residues. Written as DNA, the CDR3 is TGTGCCAGCACCCTCGTCAGCGGGAGCACAGAGACCCAGTACTTC. Translated, it gives CASTLVSGSTETQYF.

J is TRBJ1-3 and V is TRBV19; D remains ambiguous. Per the germline V gene, CDR1 is LNHDA and CDR2 is SQIVND (reference sequence). Trimming pared 7 bases from V and 0 bases from J, leaving 10 bases between. The CDR3 consists of 14 residues. CDR3 sequence (DNA): TGTGCCAGTATGCGTTATGGCTCTGGAAACACCATATATTTT. Translated: CASMRYGSGNTIYF.

V and J are TRBV6-6 and TRBJ2-7, with D possibly matching TRBD1 (6 bases). The CDR3 has 15 residues. The V end was cut by 2 bases, the J end by 4 bases, with 15 bases between. Per germline, CDR1 MNHNY and CDR2 SVGAGI (reference sequence). CDR3 nucleotides: TGTGCCAGCAGTTACGGAACAGGGCCGGGGTACGAGCAGTACTTC. Residues: CASSYGTGPGYEQYF.

This rearrangement joins TRBV6-6 to TRBJ2-7; TRBD1 agrees at 9 bases. This CDR3 comprises 16 residues. J was trimmed by 3 bases and V by 0 bases; bases with no gene match: 6. Germline CDR1 and CDR2: MNHNY and SVGAGI (reference sequence). CDR3 region: CASSYSRDRAGYEQYF. CDR3 nucleotides: TGTGCCAGCAGTTACTCAAGGGACAGGGCTGGCTACGAGCAGTACTTC.

The V gene is TRBV14, the J gene TRBJ2-7, with 10 bases matching TRBD2. The CDR3 has 15 amino acids. CDR1 and CDR2 from the germline V gene are SGHDN and FVKESK. Trimming at V came to 3 bases and at J to 0 bases, leaving 2 bases not matched to a gene. CDR3: CASSHLAGGSYEQYF. CDR3 bases: TGTGCCAGCAGCCACTTAGCGGGGGGCTCCTACGAGCAGTACTTC. The variable domain in full, with the rest retrieved from reference TRBV14 and TRBJ2-7, is EAGVTQFPSHSVIEKGQTVTLRCDPISGHDNLYWYRRVMGKEIKFLLHFVKESKQDESGMPNNRFLAERTGGTYSTLKVQPAELEDSGVYFCASSHLAGGSYEQYFGPGTRLTVT.

The CDR3 loop reads CASSVAGGRECCFIAKNIQYF. DNA for the CDR3: TGCGCCAGCAGTGTGGCGGGGGGCCGGGAGTGTTGCTTCATAGCCAAAAACATTCAGTACTTC. The chain recombines TRBV10-1 with TRBJ2-4, with 8 bases lining up with TRBD2. Germline values: CDR1 WNHNN, CDR2 SYGVQD (reference sequence). V trimming: 4 bases; J trimming: 0 bases; junction bases outside the gene matches: 20. This CDR3 region has 21 residues.

The chain employs TRBV19 and TRBJ1-2; D is unclear. Germline-derived CDR1 and CDR2 are LNHDA and SQIVND (reference sequence). This CDR3 has 11 amino acids. DNA of the CDR3: TGTGGGACTCAGGAGAACTATGGCTACACCTTC. Amino acid sequence: CGTQENYGYTF.

Here the CDR3 DNA reads TGTGCCAGCAGCTGGGAGGTGAGCTACGAGCAGTACTTC. Its protein is CASSWEVSYEQYF. The J gene is TRBJ2-7, the V gene TRBV5-8; the D gene is possibly TRBD2 (6 bases). Germline V CDR1 and CDR2: SGHTS, YDEGEE. There are 13 residues in the CDR3. The V and J ends lost 3 bases and 3 bases respectively, with 10 bases between them.

This chain connects TRBV5-1 to TRBJ1-2; tentatively, D is TRBD1 (6 bases). Germline CDR1 is SGHRS and CDR2 is YFSETQ. CDR3 length: 13 amino acids. Trimming took 5 bases from V and 6 from J, leaving 14 bases between them. The CDR3 region is CASRRGQPDGYTF. For the CDR3, the DNA is TGCGCCAGCAGACGGGGACAACCCGATGGCTACACCTTC.

The chain employs TRBV19 and TRBJ1-3; no reliable D call. Germline CDR1 is LNHDA and CDR2 is SQIVND (reference sequence). V was cut by 4 bases and J by 1 base, with 11 bases left in between. The CDR3 totals 15 residues. Here the CDR3 reads CASSSVALSGNTIYF. In nucleotides, the CDR3 is TGTGCCAGTAGTAGCGTCGCCCTTTCTGGAAACACCATATATTTT.

The V gene is TRBV1, the J gene TRBJ2-7; the D segment call TRBD1 is taken from the table without a DNA check. TRBV1 corresponds to a pseudogene. The CDR3 consists of 20 residues. DNA for the CDR3: TGCACCAGCAGCCAAACCTTACAGGGCCCAAGTCCCTCGAGCTCCTACGAGCAGTACTTC. It codes for CTSSQTLQGPSPSSSYEQYF.

The chain recombines TRBV7-9 with TRBJ1-2, with unresolved D. Trimming took off 2 bases at V and 1 base at J, with 8 bases between the two ends. CDR3 size: 14 residues. CDR1 and CDR2 from the germline V gene are SEHNR and FQNEAQ (reference sequence). The CDR3 protein is CASSLMEGNYGYTF. CDR3 nucleotides: TGTGCCAGCAGCTTAATGGAGGGTAACTATGGCTACACCTTC.

The V call is TRBV7-3, the J call TRBJ2-3, with D perhaps matching TRBD2 (7 bases). CDR1 and CDR2 from the germline V gene are SGHTA and FQGTGA. Trimming stripped 5 bases from V and 0 bases from J, with 24 bases between. There are 19 residues in the CDR3. The CDR3 here is CASSRPEEGGSLSTDTQYF. DNA of the CDR3: TGTGCCAGCAGCCGACCCGAGGAGGGGGGGTCGCTGAGCACAGATACGCAGTATTTT.

The gene calls are TRBV7-2 and TRBJ2-3; no reliable D call. Germline V gene lookup returns CDR1 SGHTA and CDR2 FQGNSA. The CDR3 is made up of 16 amino acids. The V gene lost 3 bases and the J gene lost 2 bases, with 15 bases spanning the gap. This CDR3 reads CASSLAIGELTDTQYF. CDR3 nucleotide sequence: TGTGCCAGCAGCTTGGCCATCGGAGAGCTCACAGATACGCAGTATTTT.